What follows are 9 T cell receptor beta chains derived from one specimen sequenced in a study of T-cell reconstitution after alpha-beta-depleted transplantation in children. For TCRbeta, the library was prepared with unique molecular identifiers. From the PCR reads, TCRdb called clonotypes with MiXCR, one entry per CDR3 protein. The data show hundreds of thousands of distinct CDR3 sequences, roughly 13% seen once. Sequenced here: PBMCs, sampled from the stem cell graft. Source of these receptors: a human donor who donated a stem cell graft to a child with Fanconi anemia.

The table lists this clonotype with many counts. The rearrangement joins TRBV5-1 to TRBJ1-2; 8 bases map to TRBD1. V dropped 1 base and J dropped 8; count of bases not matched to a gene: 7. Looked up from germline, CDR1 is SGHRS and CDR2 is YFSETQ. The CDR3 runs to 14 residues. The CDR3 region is CASSLSPDREGYTF. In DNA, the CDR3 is TGCGCCAGCAGCTTGTCACCGGACAGGGAAGGCTACACCTTC.

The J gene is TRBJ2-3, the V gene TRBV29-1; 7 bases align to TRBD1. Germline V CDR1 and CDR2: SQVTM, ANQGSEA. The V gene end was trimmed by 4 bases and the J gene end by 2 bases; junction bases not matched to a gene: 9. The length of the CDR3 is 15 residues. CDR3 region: CSVVHLTGSTDTQYF. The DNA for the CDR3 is TGCAGCGTTGTCCATTTGACAGGGTCCACAGATACGCAGTATTTT.

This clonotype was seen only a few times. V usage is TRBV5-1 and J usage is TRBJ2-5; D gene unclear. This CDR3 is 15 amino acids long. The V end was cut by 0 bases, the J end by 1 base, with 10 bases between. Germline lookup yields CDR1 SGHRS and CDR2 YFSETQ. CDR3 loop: CASSLGIGGQETQYF. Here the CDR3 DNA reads TGCGCCAGCAGCTTGGGTATTGGCGGCCAAGAGACCCAGTACTTC.

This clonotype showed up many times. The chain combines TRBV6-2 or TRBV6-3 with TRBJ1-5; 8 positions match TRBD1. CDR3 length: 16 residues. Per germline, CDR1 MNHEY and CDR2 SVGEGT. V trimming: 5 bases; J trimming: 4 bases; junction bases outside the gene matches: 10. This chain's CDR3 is CASSDKTGVVNQPQHF. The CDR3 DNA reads TGTGCCAGCAGTGACAAGACAGGGGTTGTAAATCAGCCCCAGCATTTT.

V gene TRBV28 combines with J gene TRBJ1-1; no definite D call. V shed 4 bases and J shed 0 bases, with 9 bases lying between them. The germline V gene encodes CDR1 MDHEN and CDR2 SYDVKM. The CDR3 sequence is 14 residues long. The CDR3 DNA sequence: TGTGCCAGCAGTTCAACAGTCGTGAACACTGAAGCTTTCTTT. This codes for CASSSTVVNTEAFF.

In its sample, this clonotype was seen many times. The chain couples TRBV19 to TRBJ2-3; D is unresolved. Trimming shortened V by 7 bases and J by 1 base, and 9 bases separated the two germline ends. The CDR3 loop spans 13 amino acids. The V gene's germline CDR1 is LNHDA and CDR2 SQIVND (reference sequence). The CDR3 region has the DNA TGTGCCAGTAAGGTCTATGGCACAGATACGCAGTATTTT. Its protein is CASKVYGTDTQYF.

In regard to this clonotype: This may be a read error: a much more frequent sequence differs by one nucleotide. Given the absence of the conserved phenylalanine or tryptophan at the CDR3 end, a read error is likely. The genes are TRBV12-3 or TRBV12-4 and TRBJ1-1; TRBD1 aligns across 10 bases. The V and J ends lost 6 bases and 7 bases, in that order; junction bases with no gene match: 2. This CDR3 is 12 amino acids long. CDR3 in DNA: TGTGCCAGCAGCCGGGACAGGGGTGAAGCTTTCTGT. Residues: CASSRDRGEAFC.

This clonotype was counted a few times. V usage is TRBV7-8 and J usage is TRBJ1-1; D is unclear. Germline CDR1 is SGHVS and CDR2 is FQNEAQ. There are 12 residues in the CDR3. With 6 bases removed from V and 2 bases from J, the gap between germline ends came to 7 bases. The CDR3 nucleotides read TGTGCCAGCAGAACTAGTAACACTGAAGCTTTCTTT. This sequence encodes CASRTSNTEAFF.

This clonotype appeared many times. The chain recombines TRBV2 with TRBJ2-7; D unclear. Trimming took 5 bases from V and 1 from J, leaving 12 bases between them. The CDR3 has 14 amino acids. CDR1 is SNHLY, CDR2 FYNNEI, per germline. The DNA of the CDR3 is TGTGCCAGCAGTAGAGAGTCCCTATCCTACGAGCAGTACTTC. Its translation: CASSRESLSYEQYF.